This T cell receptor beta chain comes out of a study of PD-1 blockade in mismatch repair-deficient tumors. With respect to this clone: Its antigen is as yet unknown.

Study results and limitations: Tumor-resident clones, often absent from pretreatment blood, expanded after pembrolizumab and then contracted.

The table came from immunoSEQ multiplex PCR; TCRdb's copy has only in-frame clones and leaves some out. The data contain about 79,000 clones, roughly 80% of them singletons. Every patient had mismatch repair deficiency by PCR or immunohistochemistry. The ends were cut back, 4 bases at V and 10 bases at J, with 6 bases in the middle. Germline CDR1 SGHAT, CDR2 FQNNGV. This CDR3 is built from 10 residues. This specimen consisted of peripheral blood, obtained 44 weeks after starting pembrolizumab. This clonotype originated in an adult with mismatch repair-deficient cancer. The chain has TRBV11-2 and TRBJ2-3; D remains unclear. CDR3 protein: CASSSRAQYF. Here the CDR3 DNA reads TGTGCCAGCAGCTCTCGGGCGCAGTATTTT. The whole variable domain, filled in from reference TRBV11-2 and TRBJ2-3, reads EAGVAQSPRYKIIEKRQSVAFWCNPISGHATLYWYQQILGQGPKLLIQFQNNGVVDDSQLPKDRFSAERLKGVDSTLKIQPAKLEDSAVYLCASSSRAQYFGPGTRLTVL.